The 26 T cell receptor beta chains below were found in one sample sequenced in a study of T cell responses to AZD1222 COVID-19 vaccine. Here immunoSEQ multiplex PCR was the method, and the copy in TCRdb shows in-frame clones only, minus some. This table holds about 120,000 clones, 87% found once. The sequencing used peripheral blood, collected on day 0 of AZD1222 vaccination. These receptors came from an adult in good health.

This chain connects TRBV30 to TRBJ2-7; D may be TRBD2 (5 bases). The ends were cut back, 3 bases at V and 7 bases at J, with 16 bases in the middle. The CDR3 extends over 13 amino acids. CDR1 and CDR2 (germline): GTSNPN, SVGIG (reference sequence). CDR3: CAWRGAVRREQYF. For the CDR3, the DNA is TGTGCCTGGAGAGGAGCGGTTCGAAGAGAGCAGTACTTC. The full variable domain, its missing parts supplied by reference TRBV30 and TRBJ2-7, is SQTIHQWPATLVQPVGSPLSLECTVEGTSNPNLYWYRQAAGRGLQLLFYSVGIGQISSEVPQNLSASRPQDRQFILSSKKLLLSDSGFYLCAWRGAVRREQYFGPGTRLTVT.

V gene TRBV7-2 combines with J gene TRBJ1-2; D is ambiguous. This CDR3 comprises 13 residues. Germline CDR1 reads SGHTA; CDR2 reads FQGNSA. V dropped 3 bases and J dropped 7 bases, with 12 bases sitting between them. CDR3 nucleotides: TGTGCCAGCAGCTTGGGTCCAGAGGGTGGCTACACCTTC. This codes for CASSLGPEGGYTF.

The chain has TRBV6-5 and TRBJ1-2; D uncertain. The CDR3 totals 14 residues. Trimming shortened V by 6 bases and J by 4 bases, and 15 bases separated the two germline ends. Germline CDR1 MNHEY, CDR2 SVGAGI. CDR3 sequence (DNA): TGTGCCAGCAGCGATAGACCGGAATTCTATGGCTACACCTTC. The encoded protein is CASSDRPEFYGYTF.

The chain joins TRBV5-4 to TRBJ2-1; D assignment may be TRBD1 or TRBD2 (7 bases each). V lost 6 bases, J lost 1 base, and 14 bases lay in between. CDR3 length: 15 residues. Looked up from germline, CDR1 is SGHNT and CDR2 is YYREEE (reference sequence). The CDR3 DNA reads as TGTGCCAGCAAACCAGGGGGGGATTCCTACAATGAGCAGTTCTTC. Its translation is CASKPGGDSYNEQFF.

This chain connects TRBV5-4 to TRBJ1-1, with 7 bases aligning to TRBD1. The CDR3 runs 15 residues. V lost 4 bases to trimming and J lost 1 base; unmatched junction nucleotides: 7. CDR1 and CDR2 (germline): SGHNT, YYREEE (reference sequence). The CDR3 sequence is CASSPGTVPNTEAFF. Written as DNA, the CDR3 is TGTGCCAGCAGCCCTGGGACAGTCCCGAACACTGAAGCTTTCTTT.

This chain links TRBV7-9 with TRBJ1-2; D remains unclear. Trimming removed 5 bases from V and 6 bases from J, with 19 bases in between. CDR1 is SEHNR, CDR2 FQNEAQ, per germline (reference sequence). This CDR3 has 15 amino acids. This chain's CDR3 is CASSLTRGGSDGYTF. CDR3 DNA: TGTGCCAGCAGCCTTACCCGGGGAGGGTCGGATGGCTACACCTTC.

This clone was observed a few times. The chain is built from TRBV19 and TRBJ2-1; D remains ambiguous. Germline-derived CDR1 and CDR2 are LNHDA and SQIVND (reference sequence). This CDR3 is built from 13 residues. Trimming removed 6 bases at V and 3 bases at J, with 9 bases between. The CDR3 sequence is CASSWSRYNEQFF. CDR3 sequence (DNA): TGTGCCAGTAGCTGGAGCCGCTACAATGAGCAGTTCTTC.

The chain recombines TRBV19 with TRBJ2-5; TRBD2 matches 10 bases. CDR3 size: 14 residues. Losses at the gene ends were 2 bases for V and 5 bases for J; bases not matched to a gene: 2. Per the germline V gene, CDR1 is LNHDA and CDR2 is SQIVND (reference sequence). CDR3 loop: CASSITSGEETQYF. CDR3 nucleotides: TGTGCCAGTAGTATAACTAGCGGGGAGGAGACCCAGTACTTC.

As DNA, the CDR3 is TGCAGCGTCTCCGGGGACACTGAAGCTTTCTTT. It codes for CSVSGDTEAFF. The chain recombines TRBV29-1 with TRBJ1-1; unclear D gene. The V end was cut by 6 bases, the J end by 3 bases, with 8 bases between. Germline loops: CDR1 SQVTM, CDR2 ANQGSEA. The length of the CDR3 is 11 residues.

The V gene is TRBV13, the J gene TRBJ1-5; 7 bases match TRBD1. Germline CDR1 and CDR2: PRHDT and FYEKMQ (reference sequence). The CDR3 loop spans 15 amino acids. Trimming took 5 bases from V and 0 from J; bases not matched to a gene: 4. CDR3 nucleotides: TGTGCCAGCAGCCGCAGGGGGAATAGCAATCAGCCCCAGCATTTT. Its translation is CASSRRGNSNQPQHF. The variable domain in full, with the rest retrieved from reference TRBV13 and TRBJ1-5, is AAGVIQSPRHLIKEKRETATLKCYPIPRHDTVYWYQQGPGQDPQFLISFYEKMQSDKGSIPDRFSAQQFSDYHSELNMSSLELGDSALYFCASSRRGNSNQPQHFGDGTRLSIL.

The rearrangement uses TRBV6-5 and TRBJ2-5, with D possibly being TRBD2 (7 bases). The CDR3 runs 15 residues. The germline V gene has CDR1 MNHEY and CDR2 SVGAGI. Trimming stripped 2 bases from V and 5 bases from J, with 15 bases between. As DNA, the CDR3 is TGTGCCAGCAGTTACATGGGGGGGGCGCAGGAGACCCAGTACTTC. It is translated as CASSYMGGAQETQYF.

The chain recombines TRBV13 with TRBJ2-1; perhaps TRBD2 as D (6 bases). With 5 bases removed from V and 9 bases from J, the gap between germline ends came to 17 bases. Germline loops: CDR1 PRHDT, CDR2 FYEKMQ (reference sequence). There are 14 residues in the CDR3. The DNA for the CDR3 is TGTGCCAGCAGCCGAGGGAGGAGGGGTGGTGAGCAGTTCTTC. Its translation: CASSRGRRGGEQFF. Complete variable domain (other parts from reference TRBV13 and TRBJ2-1): AAGVIQSPRHLIKEKRETATLKCYPIPRHDTVYWYQQGPGQDPQFLISFYEKMQSDKGSIPDRFSAQQFSDYHSELNMSSLELGDSALYFCASSRGRRGGEQFFGPGTRLTVL.

The chain couples TRBV7-2 to TRBJ2-1; D may be TRBD1 (5 bases). CDR1 and CDR2 (germline): SGHTA, FQGNSA. This CDR3 has 13 amino acids. V was cut by 0 bases and J by 5 bases, with 5 bases left in between. The CDR3 DNA is TGTGCCAGCAGCTTAGCCAGGGACAATGAGCAGTTCTTC. It codes for CASSLARDNEQFF. The full variable domain, its missing parts supplied by reference TRBV7-2 and TRBJ2-1, is GAGVSQSPSNKVTEKGKDVELRCDPISGHTALYWYRQSLGQGLEFLIYFQGNSAPDKSGLPSDRFSAERTGGSVSTLTIQRTQQEDSAVYLCASSLARDNEQFFGPGTRLTVL.

This chain uses TRBV6-2 or TRBV6-3 with TRBJ2-7; D gene ambiguous. This CDR3 is built from 16 residues. V was trimmed by 0 bases and J by 0 bases, leaving 12 bases between them. Per germline, CDR1 MNHEY and CDR2 SVGEGT. The CDR3 region is CASSYSRRLGSYEQYF. For the CDR3, the DNA is TGTGCCAGCAGTTACTCGAGGCGACTCGGCTCCTACGAGCAGTACTTC.

The chain joins TRBV9 to TRBJ1-2, with D perhaps TRBD1 (6 bases). Germline V gene sequence: CDR1 SGDLS, CDR2 YYNGEE. The ends were cut back, 6 bases at V and 2 bases at J, with 11 bases in the middle. The CDR3 loop spans 13 amino acids. The CDR3 region has the DNA TGTGCCAGCACCGGAGGGGGGAACTATGGCTACACCTTC. Translated, it gives CASTGGGNYGYTF.

This clone was observed a single time. For the CDR3, the DNA is TGTGCCAGCAGCACCTCGGCAGATACGCAGTATTTT. Encoded protein: CASSTSADTQYF. The gene calls are TRBV5-8 and TRBJ2-3, with D hard to call. Germline V gene lookup returns CDR1 SGHTS and CDR2 YDEGEE. The CDR3 runs 12 residues. The V end was cut by 4 bases, the J end by 4 bases, with 7 bases between.

This clone has just one count. The CDR3 nucleotides read TGTGCCAGCACTCGGCGGGGGAACACTGAAGCTTTCTTT. It is translated as CASTRRGNTEAFF. This chain joins TRBV5-6 and TRBJ1-1; D uncertain. With 6 bases removed from V and 1 base from J, the gap between germline ends came to 10 bases. CDR1 is SGHDT and CDR2 is YYEEEE in the germline V gene. There are 13 residues in the CDR3. The full variable domain, its missing parts supplied by reference TRBV5-6 and TRBJ1-1, is DAGVTQSPTHLIKTRGQQVTLRCSPKSGHDTVSWYQQALGQGPQFIFQYYEEEERQRGNFPDRFSGHQFPNYSSELNVNALLLGDSALYLCASTRRGNTEAFFGQGTRLTVV.

The chain has TRBV4-1 and TRBJ1-5; D may be TRBD1 (5 bases). The CDR3 is made up of 15 amino acids. Deletions cut 1 base from V and 4 bases from J, with 11 bases between. Germline-derived CDR1 and CDR2 are MGHRA and YSYEKL. The DNA for the CDR3 is TGCGCCAGCAGCCAAGTGGATGGGGGTAATCAGCCCCAGCATTTT. Its protein product is CASSQVDGGNQPQHF.

For the CDR3, the DNA is TGTGCCAGCAGCTTATTTTCTAGCGGGGGCGGGGAGCTGTTTTTT. Translated, it gives CASSLFSSGGGELFF. The chain employs TRBV11-2 and TRBJ2-2; 10 nucleotides align to TRBD2. This CDR3 comprises 15 residues. Germline V lookup: CDR1 SGHAT, CDR2 FQNNGV. Losses at the gene ends were 2 bases for V and 7 bases for J; bases not matched to a gene: 4.

The chain couples TRBV2 to TRBJ1-2, with 9 bases that match TRBD1. The germline CDR1 and CDR2 sequences are SNHLY and FYNNEI. There are 15 residues in the CDR3. The ends lost 0 bases at V and 7 bases at J; junction bases unmatched: 6. This CDR3 is CASSEARQGVSGYTF. CDR3 sequence (DNA): TGTGCCAGCAGTGAAGCAAGACAGGGGGTTTCTGGCTACACCTTC. The complete variable domain, with remaining parts taken from reference TRBV2 and TRBJ1-2, reads EPEVTQTPSHQVTQMGQEVILRCVPISNHLYFYWYRQILGQKVEFLVSFYNNEISEKSEIFDDQFSVERPDGSNFTLKIRSTKLEDSAMYFCASSEARQGVSGYTFGSGTRLTVV.

The chain joins TRBV5-1 to TRBJ2-7; TRBD1 aligns across 9 bases. The CDR3 is 16 amino acids. Germline V gives CDR1 SGHRS, CDR2 YFSETQ. V shed 0 bases and J 4 bases; nucleotides not matched to a gene: 8. For the CDR3, the DNA is TGCGCCAGCAGCTTGGCGACGGGACAGGGAGGATACGAGCAGTACTTC. Amino acid sequence: CASSLATGQGGYEQYF.

The chain employs TRBV25-1 and TRBJ2-3; possible D gene TRBD1, 5 bases. The CDR3 is 14 residues long. The V gene's germline CDR1 is MGHDK and CDR2 SYGVNS. Trimming removed 3 bases at V and 4 bases at J, with 11 bases between. CDR3 region: CASSDPQGPDTQYF. The DNA of the CDR3 is TGTGCCAGCAGTGATCCCCAGGGTCCAGATACGCAGTATTTT.

V is TRBV4-1 and J is TRBJ1-1; D perhaps matches TRBD1 (5 bases). CDR3 size: 15 residues. CDR1 and CDR2 (germline): MGHRA, YSYEKL. Trimming pared 2 bases from V and 4 bases from J, leaving 14 bases between. In nucleotides, the CDR3 is TGCGCCAGCAGCCAATACCAGGGTGTGGGCACTGAAGCTTTCTTT. Translated: CASSQYQGVGTEAFF.

This chain uses TRBV6-5 with TRBJ1-1; D gene uncertain. V was cut by 2 bases and J by 0 bases, with 13 bases left in between. This CDR3 has 16 amino acids. Per germline, CDR1 MNHEY and CDR2 SVGAGI. CDR3 coding DNA: TGTGCCAGCAGTTACGTCGGAAAGCACATGAACACTGAAGCTTTCTTT. This sequence encodes CASSYVGKHMNTEAFF.

CDR3 in DNA: TGTGCCAGCAGCTTGCCCAAGATGAGTGTCCCTGAAGCTTTCTTT. Translating it yields CASSLPKMSVPEAFF. J is TRBJ1-1 and V is TRBV5-6; D not resolved. Germline values: CDR1 SGHDT, CDR2 YYEEEE. The CDR3 contains 15 residues. V was shortened by 1 base and J by 6 bases, with 16 bases between the two germline ends.

The gene calls are TRBV5-6 and TRBJ2-7, with a possible D match to TRBD2 (5 bases). CDR1 SGHDT and CDR2 YYEEEE come from the germline V gene. V lost 3 bases to trimming and J lost 3 bases, with 10 bases between them. The CDR3 is 13 residues long. The DNA for the CDR3 is TGTGCCAGCAGCTCCGGAGGCGGCTACGAGCAGTACTTC. This sequence encodes CASSSGGGYEQYF.